This T cell receptor beta chain appears in the sequencing data of a study of blood T cell repertoires in COVID-19. The wider study: Acute and convalescent COVID-19 specimens originated in the United States, Italy and Spain. PBMCs, B-cell-depleted T cells, or T cells provided the cDNA or gDNA that made up the material.

The sample holds a few counts of this clone. How the authors handled the data: Researchers report that nucleated cell counts were estimated from reference gene primer amplification. Generated by immunoSEQ multiplex PCR, the TCRdb table keeps only in-frame clones and is missing some. V and J calls and clone size follow that table, whereas D and trimming were derived from the DNA. The profile shows approximately 190,000 clones, about 80% of them singletons. Sequencing input: peripheral blood. This TCR derives from a man in his sixties with acute or convalescent COVID-19.

CDR3 bases: TGTGCCACCAGCGGTGGGGGGCAGGGGGGCAATCAGCCCCAGCATTTT. Translating it yields CATSGGGQGGNQPQHF. The V gene is TRBV15, the J gene TRBJ1-5; 7 nucleotides line up with TRBD1. The CDR3 contains 16 residues. With V trimmed by 5 bases and J by 2 bases, 9 bases remained unmatched. Germline V CDR1 and CDR2: LNHNV, YYDKDF (reference sequence).